This TCR beta chain was documented in a study of TIL therapy for anti-PD-1-resistant metastatic lung cancer. Overall study: Median tumor PD-L1 proportion score was under 6.5%.

In regard to this clone: The antigen remains undetermined.

Sequencing used immunoSEQ v3. Sequencing depth was 1.9 million or so read pairs for survey level, roughly 4.5-6.5 million for deep. The data were produced by immunoSEQ multiplex PCR, yet TCRdb's version contains in-frame clones alone and is incomplete. The sample has 50,000 to 65,000 clones, about 81% seen once; the top ten hold roughly 3%. Study outcomes and limitations: The baseline peripheral repertoire was partially replaced by infused TIL clonotypes that later decayed.

Germline CDR1 reads SGHTA; CDR2 reads FQGNSA. Trimming shortened V by 3 bases and J by 1 base, and 11 bases separated the two germline ends. The CDR3 is 15 residues long. The time point was: pre-treatment sample, taken before nivolumab and TIL therapy. Stage 4 NSCLC adults joined between 2017 and 2020. The chain links TRBV7-2 to TRBJ2-3, with TRBD2 as a possible D gene (6 bases). The sample here was blood, taken at baseline. The TCR comes from a person aged 25 to 85 with non-small cell lung cancer. The CDR3 sequence: CASSLQGGGTDTQYF. For the CDR3, the DNA is TGTGCCAGCAGCTTGCAGGGAGGCGGCACAGATACGCAGTATTTT.